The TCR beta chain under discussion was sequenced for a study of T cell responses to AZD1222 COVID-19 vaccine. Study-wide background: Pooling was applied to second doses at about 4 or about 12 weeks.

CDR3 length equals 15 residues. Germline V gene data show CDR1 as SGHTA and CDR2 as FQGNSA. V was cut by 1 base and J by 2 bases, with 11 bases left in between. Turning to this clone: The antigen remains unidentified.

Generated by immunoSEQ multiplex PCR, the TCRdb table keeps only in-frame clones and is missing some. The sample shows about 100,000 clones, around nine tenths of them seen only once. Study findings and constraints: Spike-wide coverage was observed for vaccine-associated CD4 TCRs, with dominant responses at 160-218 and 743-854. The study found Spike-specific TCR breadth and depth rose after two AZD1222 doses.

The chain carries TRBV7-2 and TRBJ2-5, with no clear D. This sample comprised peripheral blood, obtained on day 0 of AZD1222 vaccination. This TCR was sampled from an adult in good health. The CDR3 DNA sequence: TGTGCCAGCAGCTTAGGACTTCCCTCACAAGAGACCCAGTACTTC. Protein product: CASSLGLPSQETQYF. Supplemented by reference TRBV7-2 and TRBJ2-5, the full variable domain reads GAGVSQSPSNKVTEKGKDVELRCDPISGHTALYWYRQSLGQGLEFLIYFQGNSAPDKSGLPSDRFSAERTGGSVSTLTIQRTQQEDSAVYLCASSLGLPSQETQYFGPGTRLLVL.